This TCR beta chain derives from a study of blood T cell repertoires in COVID-19. Study summary: PBMCs, B-cell-depleted T cells, or T cells were the source of the cDNA or gDNA that made up the material.

Using immunoSEQ multiplex PCR, the repertoire was profiled, and TCRdb retains in-frame clones only, with some absent. The sample carries about 260,000 clones, roughly 86% recorded once. The Seattle patients joined while their infection was active and were tracked longitudinally afterward. Germline values: CDR1 MNHEY, CDR2 SMNVEV (reference sequence). Trimming left V 6 bases short and J 6 bases short, with 21 bases between. The CDR3 covers 15 residues. The sequenced material came from peripheral blood. This clonotype originated in a woman in her sixties or seventies with COVID-19, enrolled during active disease. The J gene is TRBJ2-7, the V gene TRBV27, with a weak D call TRBD2 (8 bases). The CDR3 loop reads CASRLGGDSNFEQYF. The DNA of the CDR3 is TGTGCCAGCAGGCTCGGGGGGGACAGTAACTTCGAGCAGTACTTC.